These 5 T cell receptor beta chains were all obtained from the same sample, sequenced in a study of cytomegalovirus exposure and HLA in healthy donors. Both 60 Vbeta primers and 13 Jbeta primers went into the PCR. Clones were read by immunoSEQ multiplex PCR, and TCRdb kept only the in-frame ones, dropping some. The sample records approximately 100,000 clones, roughly four fifths being singletons. Specimen: PBMCs. The receptors were sampled from a male donor in good health and CMV-seropositive.

This clone was picked up a small number of times. V is TRBV2 and J is TRBJ2-3; the match to TRBD2 covers 8 bases. The CDR3 has 13 amino acids. Per the germline V gene, CDR1 is SNHLY and CDR2 is FYNNEI. V lost 6 bases, J lost 4 bases, and 3 bases stayed unmatched. The CDR3 here is CASRSAGADTQYF. CDR3 DNA: TGTGCCAGCAGGTCAGCGGGGGCAGATACGCAGTATTTT.

This chain connects TRBV12-5 to TRBJ2-7; 9 nucleotides match TRBD1. V gave up 5 bases and J gave up 6 bases; unmatched junction bases: 2. This CDR3 comprises 12 residues. In germline, CDR1 is LGHNT, CDR2 FRNRAP. CDR3 residues: CASGGTGTEQYF. The CDR3 DNA reads TGTGCTAGTGGTGGGACAGGGACCGAGCAGTACTTC.

This chain links TRBV27 with TRBJ2-7, with TRBD2 matching over 10 bases. V trimming: 2 bases; J trimming: 5 bases; junction bases outside the gene matches: 9. The CDR3 runs 16 residues. The germline V gene encodes CDR1 MNHEY and CDR2 SMNVEV (reference sequence). DNA for the CDR3: TGTGCCAGCAGTTTAAGCCCGGGACTAGCGTTCCACGAGCAGTACTTC. The encoded protein is CASSLSPGLAFHEQYF.

The rearrangement joins TRBV29-1 to TRBJ2-2; D is undetermined. Trimming removed 5 bases at V and 8 bases at J, with 9 bases between. Germline V gene data show CDR1 as SQVTM and CDR2 as ANQGSEA. The CDR3 loop spans 11 amino acids. CDR3 in amino acids: CSVSLVGELFF. In DNA form, the CDR3 reads TGCAGCGTTTCGTTAGTAGGGGAGCTGTTTTTT.

CDR3 sequence (DNA): TGTGCCAGCAGTTACGATCGGAGAGGCCGAGAAGCTTTCTTT. Translation gives CASSYDRRGREAFF. The V and J genes are TRBV6-5 and TRBJ1-1, with D unresolved. This CDR3 is built from 14 residues. With 2 bases removed from V and 8 bases from J, the gap between germline ends came to 15 bases. Per the germline V gene, CDR1 is MNHEY and CDR2 is SVGAGI.